The 25 T cell receptor beta chains presented below share a single source sample, sequenced in a study of spatial heterogeneity in lung cancer. Study outcomes and limitations: Higher tumor mutation counts went along with higher counts of expanded intratumoral alpha and beta TCRs.

TCRdb itself ran the 5' RACE reads through MiXCR, one entry per CDR3 protein. The table records about 2,300 distinct CDR3 sequences, approximately 13% of them present only once. These receptors lack a known antigen. Time point noted: sample taken at primary tumor resection. Source: lung tumor tissue, taken at surgery. The receptors shown here come from a male donor with early-stage non-small cell lung cancer.

This clonotype was detected once. The genes are TRBV3-1 and TRBJ2-5, with D perhaps TRBD2 (5 bases). Trimming stripped 5 bases from V and 3 bases from J, with 16 bases between. CDR1 is LGHDT and CDR2 is YNNKEL in the germline V gene (reference sequence). The CDR3 extends over 15 amino acids. For the CDR3, the DNA is TGTGCCAGCAGCTCATATGATACGGGGAAAGAGACCCAGTACTTC. It codes for CASSSYDTGKETQYF.

Sample share makes this clonotype medium-sized. The chain couples TRBV6-2 or TRBV6-3 to TRBJ2-1, with a possible D match to TRBD1 (5 bases). The CDR3 runs to 13 residues. From germline, CDR1 is MNHEY and CDR2 SVGEGT. The V and J ends lost 1 base and 9 bases respectively, with 10 bases between them. CDR3 DNA: TGTGCCAGCAGTTACTTGGGGCTAGGTGAGCAGTTCTTC. Translating it yields CASSYLGLGEQFF.

In this sample, this clonotype is medium-sized. This chain links TRBV6-1 with TRBJ2-1; D is perhaps TRBD1 or TRBD2 (6 bases each). Germline CDR1 and CDR2: MNHNS and SASEGT. The CDR3 runs to 13 residues. Trimming took off 7 bases at V and 6 bases at J, with 13 bases between the two ends. In nucleotides, the CDR3 is TGTGCCAGCATCCAACAGGGAGGCAATGAGCAGTTCTTC. Protein product: CASIQQGGNEQFF.

Sample share makes this clonotype medium-sized. This sequence joins TRBV10-3 and TRBJ1-2; no clear D. From germline, CDR1 is ENHRY and CDR2 SYGVKD. The CDR3 has 14 amino acids. V shed 0 bases and J shed 7 bases, with 12 bases lying between them. CDR3 nucleotide sequence: TGTGCCATCAGTGAGTCCGTTGGCGGCCCTGGCTACACCTTC. Translating gives CAISESVGGPGYTF.

This clonotype is medium-sized within its sample. The chain joins TRBV20-1 to TRBJ2-7; 14 bases are a match to TRBD2. J gave up 5 bases and V 7 bases, and 10 bases lay outside the gene matches. There are 15 residues in the CDR3. Germline values: CDR1 DFQATT, CDR2 SNEGSKA (reference sequence). The CDR3 is CSVPGTSGGRDEQYF. CDR3 in DNA: TGCAGTGTTCCCGGGACTAGCGGGGGCCGGGACGAGCAGTACTTC.

V usage is TRBV5-1 and J usage is TRBJ1-1; 9 nucleotides match TRBD1. This CDR3 is built from 14 residues. The germline gives CDR1 SGHRS, CDR2 YFSETQ. V lost 3 bases to trimming and J lost 5 bases; unmatched junction nucleotides: 5. The CDR3 is CASSSDRGNTEAFF. CDR3 DNA: TGCGCCAGCAGCTCCGACAGGGGGAATACTGAAGCTTTCTTT. Full variable domain (outside the CDR3, taken from reference TRBV5-1 and TRBJ1-1): KAGVTQTPRYLIKTRGQQVTLSCSPISGHRSVSWYQQTPGQGLQFLFEYFSETQRNKGNFPGRFSGRQFSNSRSEMNVSTLELGDSALYLCASSSDRGNTEAFFGQGTRLTVV.

In this sample, this clonotype turned up a few times. The V call is TRBV4-1, the J call TRBJ2-5, with D possibly TRBD2 on 6 matching bases. Germline CDR1 is MGHRA and CDR2 is YSYEKL. The CDR3 has 15 amino acids. The V end lost 5 bases, the J end lost 5 bases, and 18 bases lay between the germline ends. The CDR3 loop reads CASSNLRGVSETQYF. Here the CDR3 DNA reads TGCGCCAGCAGCAACCTCCGCGGGGTTTCGGAGACCCAGTACTTC.

CDR3 DNA sequence: TGCAGTGCCATGGGACTAGCGGGATCAGATACGCAGTATTTT. Translation: CSAMGLAGSDTQYF. V gene TRBV20-1 combines with J gene TRBJ2-3; TRBD2 matches at 13 bases. J gave up 4 bases and V 6 bases, and 4 bases lay outside the gene matches. From germline, CDR1 is DFQATT and CDR2 SNEGSKA (reference sequence). The CDR3 has 14 residues.

The chain joins TRBV6-5 to TRBJ1-5, with 7 nucleotides matching TRBD1. Looked up from germline, CDR1 is MNHEY and CDR2 is SVGAGI. This CDR3 has 15 amino acids. Losses at the gene ends were 6 bases for V and 1 base for J; bases not matched to a gene: 6. CDR3 DNA: TGTGCCAGCAGCCAGGGGGGACAGAGCAATCAGCCCCAGCATTTT. Residues: CASSQGGQSNQPQHF.

The V call is TRBV11-3, the J call TRBJ2-3; 11 nucleotides agree with TRBD2. The trim removed 1 base at V and 2 bases at J, leaving 2 bases unmatched. Germline V gene data show CDR1 as SGHNT and CDR2 as YENEEA. The CDR3 is 16 amino acids. DNA of the CDR3: TGTGCCAGCAGCTTAGGACTAGCGGGAATCACAGATACGCAGTATTTT. It yields the protein CASSLGLAGITDTQYF.

The sample holds many counts of this clonotype. The chain joins TRBV11-2 to TRBJ2-4; the D gene is possibly TRBD1 (5 bases). CDR3 length equals 13 residues. CDR1 is SGHAT, CDR2 FQNNGV, per germline. Trimming took 4 bases from V and 12 from J, leaving 16 bases between them. For the CDR3, the DNA is TGTGCCAGCAGCTATACCGCCCAGGGTGCTCAGTACTTC. Translating it yields CASSYTAQGAQYF.

About this clonotype: One end of the junction is discordant with germline, which a read error may explain. The rearrangement uses TRBV6-1 and TRBJ1-1; D unresolved. Germline loops: CDR1 MNHNS, CDR2 SASEGT. The CDR3 totals 14 residues. CDR3 DNA sequence: TGTGCCAGCTGTGAATCTGATTCGAACACTGAAGCTTTCTTT. This gives the protein CASCESDSNTEAFF.

The J gene is TRBJ2-1, the V gene TRBV20-1, with TRBD1 identical over 8 bases. Germline CDR1 is DFQATT and CDR2 is SNEGSKA (reference sequence). J gave up 4 bases and V 3 bases, and 5 bases lay outside the gene matches. CDR3 size: 14 residues. Here the CDR3 DNA reads TGCAGTGCTAGCCCCGGGACAGGTTACAATGAGCAGTTCTTC. Its protein is CSASPGTGYNEQFF.

By its share, this clonotype is medium-sized (0.01 to 0.1%). The chain joins TRBV29-1 to TRBJ1-2; D is perhaps TRBD1 (5 bases). The germline V gene has CDR1 SQVTM and CDR2 ANQGSEA. With 6 bases removed from V and 6 bases from J, the gap between germline ends came to 14 bases. The CDR3 is 12 residues long. CDR3 amino acids: CSVVGTGNGYTF. The CDR3 DNA reads as TGCAGCGTGGTAGGGACCGGCAATGGCTACACCTTC.

By sample fraction, this clonotype is medium-sized (0.01 to 0.1%). The V call is TRBV20-1, the J call TRBJ1-2; D uncertain. With 3 bases removed from V and 2 bases from J, the gap between germline ends came to 13 bases. CDR1 and CDR2 (germline): DFQATT, SNEGSKA (reference sequence). This CDR3 is 14 amino acids long. The CDR3 sequence: CSARFQVRNYGYTF. Written as DNA, the CDR3 is TGCAGTGCTAGGTTTCAGGTCAGGAACTATGGCTACACCTTC.

In its sample, this clonotype is medium-sized (0.01 to 0.1%). An end of the junction does not agree with germline; a read error may underlie this. CDR3: CASGVTGGDYYEQFF. CDR3 in DNA: TGTGCCAGCGGAGTGACAGGCGGAGACTACTATGAGCAGTTCTTC. The chain has TRBV5-4 and TRBJ2-1; the D gene is possibly TRBD1 (6 bases). From germline, CDR1 is SGHNT and CDR2 YYREEE (reference sequence). The CDR3 length is 15 residues.

By sample fraction, this clonotype is medium-sized. This rearrangement joins TRBV5-1 to TRBJ2-3; a possible D gene is TRBD2 (6 bases). Between the trimmed V and J ends, which lost 4 bases and 4 bases, there was a span of 10 bases. The V gene's germline CDR1 is SGHRS and CDR2 YFSETQ. The CDR3 is 13 amino acids. CDR3: CASSPPGADTQYF. As DNA, the CDR3 is TGCGCCAGCAGCCCGCCGGGAGCAGATACGCAGTATTTT.

This clonotype is medium-sized in the sample. The V gene is TRBV12-3 or TRBV12-4, the J gene TRBJ2-6; D remains ambiguous. The CDR3 loop spans 14 amino acids. Trimming pared 11 bases from V and 0 bases from J, leaving 11 bases between. The CDR3 DNA follows: TGTGCCGGAACCAGAAGCTCTGGGGCCAACGTCCTGACTTTC. Protein: CAGTRSSGANVLTF.

The chain couples TRBV5-1 to TRBJ1-1, with D possibly TRBD1 on 5 matching bases. V was pared by 3 bases and J by 5 bases, with 17 bases between. The CDR3 contains 15 residues. CDR1 and CDR2 (germline): SGHRS, YFSETQ. This chain's CDR3 is CASSSPGGEGTEAFF. The CDR3 DNA follows: TGCGCCAGCAGCTCGCCGGGGGGTGAAGGAACTGAAGCTTTCTTT. The full variable domain, its missing parts supplied by reference TRBV5-1 and TRBJ1-1, is KAGVTQTPRYLIKTRGQQVTLSCSPISGHRSVSWYQQTPGQGLQFLFEYFSETQRNKGNFPGRFSGRQFSNSRSEMNVSTLELGDSALYLCASSSPGGEGTEAFFGQGTRLTVV.

This chain uses TRBV7-3 with TRBJ1-2; 7 bases are shared with TRBD1. CDR1 SGHTA and CDR2 FQGTGA come from the germline V gene. Losses at the gene ends were 0 bases for V and 4 bases for J; bases not matched to a gene: 8. The CDR3 totals 16 residues. CDR3 sequence reads: CASSLTGQELRYGYTF. The CDR3 nucleotides are TGTGCCAGCAGCTTAACCGGACAGGAGCTTCGCTATGGCTACACCTTC. The variable domain in full, completed from reference TRBV7-3 and TRBJ1-2, reads GAGVSQTPSNKVTEKGKYVELRCDPISGHTALYWYRQSLGQGPEFLIYFQGTGAADDSGLPNDRFFAVRPEGSVSTLKIQRTERGDSAVYLCASSLTGQELRYGYTFGSGTRLTVV.

Ten or more counts support this clonotype. The chain combines TRBV6-2 or TRBV6-3 with TRBJ1-5, with D unclear. The CDR3 extends over 12 amino acids. V dropped 1 base and J dropped 9 bases, with 7 bases sitting between them. Looked up from germline, CDR1 is MNHEY and CDR2 is SVGEGT. CDR3 DNA: TGTGCCAGCAGTTACTTCCTCGGGCCCCAGCATTTT. Protein product: CASSYFLGPQHF.

A few counts support this clonotype. The chain uses TRBV18 and TRBJ2-5; perhaps D is TRBD1 or TRBD2 (5 bases each). Germline V gives CDR1 KGHSH, CDR2 LQKENI. Trimming pared 0 bases from V and 9 bases from J, leaving 14 bases between. CDR3 length equals 14 residues. The CDR3 DNA sequence: TGTGCCAGCTCACCACCCGGGACCCAAAAGGCCCAGTACTTC. This sequence encodes CASSPPGTQKAQYF.

This clonotype was counted a few times. The chain links TRBV7-2 to TRBJ1-2, with TRBD1 matching over 8 bases. This CDR3 is 15 amino acids long. Germline assignment: CDR1 SGHTA and CDR2 FQGNSA. The junction had 9 bases not matched to a gene; V was cut back by 5 bases and J by 4 bases. Written as DNA, the CDR3 is TGTGCCAGCAGCCCGTCCGGGACAGGTTCCTATGGCTACACCTTC. Protein sequence: CASSPSGTGSYGYTF.

This clonotype is judged medium-sized. This chain joins TRBV7-8 and TRBJ2-1; possibly TRBD1 for D (5 bases). Germline V gene lookup returns CDR1 SGHVS and CDR2 FQNEAQ. The V and J ends lost 2 bases and 0 bases respectively, with 11 bases between them. The CDR3 runs to 16 residues. The chain's CDR3 is CASSLNPGHSYNEQFF. The CDR3 nucleotides read TGTGCCAGCAGCTTAAATCCAGGGCACTCCTACAATGAGCAGTTCTTC.

By share, this clonotype counts as medium-sized. The chain has TRBV6-5 and TRBJ1-2; a possible D gene is TRBD1 (5 bases). Per germline, CDR1 MNHEY and CDR2 SVGAGI. Trimming pared 0 bases from V and 4 bases from J, leaving 9 bases between. This CDR3 spans 14 amino acids. The CDR3 protein is CASSYSRGTYGYTF. The DNA of the CDR3 is TGTGCCAGCAGTTACTCGCGGGGGACCTATGGCTACACCTTC.